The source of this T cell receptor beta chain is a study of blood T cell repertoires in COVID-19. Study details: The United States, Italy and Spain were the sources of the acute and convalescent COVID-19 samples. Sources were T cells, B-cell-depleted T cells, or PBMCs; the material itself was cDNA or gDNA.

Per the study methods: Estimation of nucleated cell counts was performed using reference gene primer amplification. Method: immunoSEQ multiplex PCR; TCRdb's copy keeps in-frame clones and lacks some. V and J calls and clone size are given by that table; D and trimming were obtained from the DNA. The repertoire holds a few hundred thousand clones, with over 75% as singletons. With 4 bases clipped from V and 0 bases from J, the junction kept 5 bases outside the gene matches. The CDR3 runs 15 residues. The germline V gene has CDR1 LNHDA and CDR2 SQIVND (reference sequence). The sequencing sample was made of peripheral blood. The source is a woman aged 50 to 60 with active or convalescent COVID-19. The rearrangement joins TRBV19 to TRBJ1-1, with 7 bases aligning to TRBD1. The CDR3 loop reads CASSTRQGMNTEAFF. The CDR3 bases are TGTGCCAGTAGTACGCGACAGGGAATGAACACTGAAGCTTTCTTT.